This TCR beta chain was retrieved from a study of blood T cell repertoires in COVID-19. The protocol was immunoSEQ multiplex PCR, while the TCRdb copy is restricted to in-frame clones and leaves out a portion. The repertoire holds about 170,000 clones, 88% seen once, with 2% to 2.5% in the top ten. V lost 1 base and J lost 5; bases outside the gene matches: 6. Germline V gives CDR1 SGHDT, CDR2 YYEEEE. The length of the CDR3 is 15 residues. The receptor was isolated from a man aged 50 to 59 who had recovered from COVID-19. The chain is built from TRBV5-6 and TRBJ2-7, with 10 bases aligning to TRBD1. Sequencing was carried out using peripheral blood. The CDR3 reads CASSLLGTGVHEQYF. The DNA for the CDR3 is TGTGCCAGCAGCTTGCTGGGGACAGGGGTACACGAGCAGTACTTC.